These T cell receptor beta chains were read from a single sample in a study of cytomegalovirus exposure and HLA in healthy donors. The table came from immunoSEQ multiplex PCR; TCRdb's copy has only in-frame clones and leaves some out. The sample holds about 200,000 clones; more than 75% are singletons and the top ten take less than 3%. The material sequenced was PBMCs. The receptors shown here come from a woman in her thirties or forties in good health and CMV-seronegative. Both conserved end residues are part of each CDR3. Each record gives: D gene, V gene, J gene, clone size, CDR3 protein, CDR3 DNA. A D gene is named only where the DNA matches it firmly. Where a row states a size, it is once, few, many or the class of an expanded clone; other rows omit it.

D gene: NA
V gene: TRBV9
J gene: TRBJ2-1
clone size: NA
CDR3 protein: CASSVATRTSYNEQFF
CDR3 DNA: TGTGCCAGCAGCGTAGCTACTAGAACCTCCTACAATGAGCAGTTCTTC

D gene: TRBD2
V gene: TRBV25-1
J gene: TRBJ2-2
clone size: NA
CDR3 protein: CASKGSGSEGNTGELFF
CDR3 DNA: TGTGCCAGCAAAGGGAGCGGGAGCGAGGGAAACACCGGGGAGCTGTTTTTT

D gene: TRBD1
V gene: TRBV6-1
J gene: TRBJ2-7
clone size: NA
CDR3 protein: CASSVDRGSDEQYF
CDR3 DNA: TGTGCCAGCAGTGTCGACAGGGGGTCGGACGAGCAGTACTTC

D gene: TRBD2
V gene: TRBV5-1
J gene: TRBJ2-1
clone size: NA
CDR3 protein: CASSLVLAGLTLSPNEQFF
CDR3 DNA: TGCGCCAGCAGCTTGGTGTTAGCGGGGCTCACCCTCTCCCCGAATGAGCAGTTCTTC

D gene: NA
V gene: TRBV28
J gene: TRBJ1-1
clone size: NA
CDR3 protein: CASSRTRQANTEAFF
CDR3 DNA: TGTGCCAGCAGTCGAACCCGACAGGCGAACACTGAAGCTTTCTTT

D gene: TRBD2
V gene: TRBV10-3
J gene: TRBJ2-1
clone size: NA
CDR3 protein: CATHSSGNGEQFF
CDR3 DNA: TGTGCCACCCACTCTAGCGGGAACGGTGAGCAGTTCTTC

D gene: NA
V gene: TRBV6-1
J gene: TRBJ2-3
clone size: NA
CDR3 protein: CASRSGVAESDTQYF
CDR3 DNA: TGTGCCAGCAGGTCGGGAGTAGCGGAATCAGATACGCAGTATTTT

D gene: TRBD1
V gene: TRBV11-2
J gene: TRBJ1-3
clone size: NA
CDR3 protein: CASSSARTGDGNTIYF
CDR3 DNA: TGTGCCAGCAGCTCAGCCCGGACAGGGGACGGAAACACCATATATTTT

D gene: NA
V gene: TRBV9
J gene: TRBJ2-3
clone size: NA
CDR3 protein: CASSVEAGLARPDTQYF
CDR3 DNA: TGTGCCAGCAGCGTAGAGGCGGGTTTGGCGCGCCCGGATACGCAGTATTTT

D gene: NA
V gene: TRBV2
J gene: TRBJ1-2
clone size: NA
CDR3 protein: CASSEALGRAGGYTF
CDR3 DNA: TGTGCCAGCAGTGAAGCGCTAGGCAGGGCGGGAGGCTACACCTTC

D gene: NA
V gene: TRBV7-9
J gene: TRBJ2-1
clone size: NA
CDR3 protein: CASSLDYYPYNEQFF
CDR3 DNA: TGTGCCAGCAGCTTGGACTACTATCCATACAATGAGCAGTTCTTC

D gene: NA
V gene: TRBV19
J gene: TRBJ1-1
clone size: few
CDR3 protein: CASSLNTEAFF
CDR3 DNA: TGTGCCAGTAGTCTTAACACTGAAGCTTTCTTT

D gene: NA
V gene: TRBV7-7
J gene: TRBJ2-7
clone size: NA
CDR3 protein: CASSVGAGYEQYF
CDR3 DNA: TGTGCCAGCAGCGTAGGGGCAGGGTACGAGCAGTACTTC

D gene: TRBD1
V gene: TRBV19
J gene: TRBJ1-5
clone size: NA
CDR3 protein: CASSPRQGFSNQPQHF
CDR3 DNA: TGTGCCAGTAGTCCTCGACAGGGTTTTAGCAATCAGCCCCAGCATTTT

D gene: NA
V gene: TRBV27
J gene: TRBJ2-3
clone size: NA
CDR3 protein: CASSTTNSYTQYF
CDR3 DNA: TGTGCCAGCAGTACTACCAATTCGTATACGCAGTATTTT

D gene: NA
V gene: TRBV10-3
J gene: TRBJ1-1
clone size: NA
CDR3 protein: CAISGQVGLNTEAFF
CDR3 DNA: TGTGCCATCAGTGGACAGGTGGGGTTGAACACTGAAGCTTTCTTT

D gene: NA
V gene: TRBV18
J gene: TRBJ1-2
clone size: NA
CDR3 protein: CASSQRQAPYGYTF
CDR3 DNA: TGTGCCAGCTCACAGAGACAGGCCCCCTATGGCTACACCTTC

D gene: NA
V gene: TRBV9
J gene: TRBJ1-5
clone size: few
CDR3 protein: CASSLGDQPQHF
CDR3 DNA: TGTGCCAGCAGTCTCGGGGATCAGCCCCAGCATTTT

D gene: NA
V gene: TRBV6-1
J gene: TRBJ2-6
clone size: NA
CDR3 protein: CASIPQGGGANVLTF
CDR3 DNA: TGTGCCAGCATCCCACAGGGTGGCGGGGCCAACGTCCTGACTTTC

D gene: TRBD1
V gene: TRBV28
J gene: TRBJ2-7
clone size: NA
CDR3 protein: CATTSGGFSYEQYF
CDR3 DNA: TGTGCCACTACGTCAGGGGGCTTCTCCTACGAGCAGTACTTC

D gene: NA
V gene: TRBV27
J gene: TRBJ2-1
clone size: NA
CDR3 protein: CASSHPQVGYNEQFF
CDR3 DNA: TGTGCCAGCAGCCATCCCCAGGTTGGCTACAATGAGCAGTTCTTC

D gene: TRBD2
V gene: TRBV7-9
J gene: TRBJ2-7
clone size: once
CDR3 protein: CASSSGLAGYEQYF
CDR3 DNA: TGTGCCAGCAGCTCGGGACTAGCCGGTTACGAGCAGTACTTC

D gene: NA
V gene: TRBV4-1
J gene: TRBJ1-3
clone size: NA
CDR3 protein: CASSPQGHGPRYSGNTIYF
CDR3 DNA: TGCGCCAGCAGCCCTCAGGGGCACGGCCCTCGCTACTCTGGAAACACCATATATTTT

D gene: NA
V gene: TRBV28
J gene: TRBJ1-4
clone size: NA
CDR3 protein: CASSLRGWNEKLFF
CDR3 DNA: TGTGCCAGCAGTTTAAGGGGTTGGAATGAAAAACTGTTTTTT

D gene: NA
V gene: TRBV15
J gene: TRBJ1-1
clone size: NA
CDR3 protein: CATSSQAISTEAFF
CDR3 DNA: TGTGCCACCAGCAGTCAGGCTATCTCCACTGAAGCTTTCTTT

D gene: NA
V gene: TRBV18
J gene: TRBJ2-5
clone size: NA
CDR3 protein: CASSALEIQGRQTQYF
CDR3 DNA: TGTGCCAGCTCAGCTCTCGAAATTCAGGGAAGGCAGACCCAGTACTTC

D gene: TRBD1
V gene: TRBV7-3
J gene: TRBJ1-2
clone size: once
CDR3 protein: CASSPGTGGNYGYTF
CDR3 DNA: TGTGCCAGCAGCCCAGGGACAGGGGGGAACTATGGCTACACCTTC

D gene: NA
V gene: TRBV4-1
J gene: TRBJ2-7
clone size: NA
CDR3 protein: CASSVTSGSYEQYF
CDR3 DNA: TGCGCCAGCAGCGTCACGTCAGGGTCCTACGAGCAGTACTTC

D gene: TRBD2
V gene: TRBV5-1
J gene: TRBJ2-5
clone size: NA
CDR3 protein: CASSLALAGEEETQYF
CDR3 DNA: TGCGCCAGCAGCTTGGCCTTAGCGGGAGAGGAGGAGACCCAGTACTTC

D gene: NA
V gene: TRBV6-1
J gene: TRBJ1-6
clone size: NA
CDR3 protein: CASSEGINSPLHF
CDR3 DNA: TGTGCCAGCAGTGAAGGTATAAATTCACCCCTCCACTTT

D gene: NA
V gene: TRBV30
J gene: TRBJ1-4
clone size: NA
CDR3 protein: CAWETGPTNEKLFF
CDR3 DNA: TGTGCCTGGGAAACAGGGCCAACTAATGAAAAACTGTTTTTT

D gene: NA
V gene: TRBV28
J gene: TRBJ1-5
clone size: NA
CDR3 protein: CASIRTASNQPQHF
CDR3 DNA: TGTGCCAGCATCCGGACAGCTTCCAATCAGCCCCAGCATTTT

D gene: TRBD1
V gene: TRBV30
J gene: TRBJ1-2
clone size: NA
CDR3 protein: CAWGDRGRGYTF
CDR3 DNA: TGTGCCTGGGGGGACAGGGGGCGAGGCTACACCTTC

D gene: NA
V gene: TRBV1
J gene: TRBJ2-3
clone size: NA
CDR3 protein: CTSSRQRGRISTDTQYF
CDR3 DNA: TGCACCAGCAGCCGACAGAGGGGGCGGATTAGCACAGATACGCAGTATTTT

D gene: NA
V gene: TRBV29-1
J gene: TRBJ1-2
clone size: NA
CDR3 protein: CSVEDLSGVGYTF
CDR3 DNA: TGCAGCGTTGAAGATCTCTCAGGGGTTGGCTACACCTTC

D gene: TRBD1
V gene: TRBV27
J gene: TRBJ1-4
clone size: NA
CDR3 protein: CASSPKTAGGVGREKLFF
CDR3 DNA: TGTGCCAGCAGTCCCAAAACCGCAGGGGGCGTAGGGCGGGAAAAACTGTTTTTT

D gene: TRBD1
V gene: TRBV28
J gene: TRBJ2-7
clone size: NA
CDR3 protein: CASSSGTASSYEQYF
CDR3 DNA: TGTGCCAGCAGCTCTGGGACAGCTAGCTCCTACGAGCAGTACTTC

D gene: TRBD1
V gene: TRBV30
J gene: TRBJ1-1
clone size: NA
CDR3 protein: CAGDRGNRNTEAFF
CDR3 DNA: TGTGCCGGAGACAGGGGAAACCGAAACACTGAAGCTTTCTTT

D gene: NA
V gene: TRBV19
J gene: TRBJ1-1
clone size: NA
CDR3 protein: CASRPERRNTEAFF
CDR3 DNA: TGTGCCAGCCGACCCGAAAGGAGGAACACTGAAGCTTTCTTT

D gene: TRBD1
V gene: TRBV2
J gene: TRBJ1-2
clone size: NA
CDR3 protein: CASNLQGDGYTF
CDR3 DNA: TGTGCCAGCAACCTCCAGGGGGATGGCTACACCTTC

D gene: TRBD1
V gene: TRBV27
J gene: TRBJ2-2
clone size: NA
CDR3 protein: CASSSGTGGTGELFF
CDR3 DNA: TGTGCCAGCAGTTCTGGGACAGGGGGGACCGGGGAGCTGTTTTTT

D gene: TRBD2
V gene: TRBV27
J gene: TRBJ2-1
clone size: NA
CDR3 protein: CASMGLGDNEQFF
CDR3 DNA: TGTGCCAGCATGGGACTAGGGGACAATGAGCAGTTCTTC